These 7 T cell receptor beta chains were all obtained from the same sample, sequenced in a study of patients and donors after allogeneic stem cell transplantation (dated by TCRdb to 2020 to 2022). Libraries were constructed by RT-PCR. TCRdb lists the instrument as NextSeq 550. TCRdb reprocessed the public reads (quality trimming at Q25 with fastp, clone calling with MiXCR) and kept in-frame beta chains. Rows are combined by CDR3 protein, so each entry shows the most common genes and DNA. Recorded for this sample are hundreds of thousands of distinct CDR3 sequences; roughly 16% of them occurred a single time. The ten largest clones add up to 7.2% of the sample. Sequencing was performed on blood, either unsorted or a sorted T cell fraction (not recorded which). The receptors here all came from a human donor who was either an allogeneic HSCT recipient or a stem cell or donor lymphocyte infusion donor (not recorded which). It is not recorded whose cells these are; they may come from a transplant donor.

This clonotype was found many times. J is TRBJ2-7 and V is TRBV5-6; 7 bases align to TRBD1. The V segment lost 4 bases and the J segment 6 bases; nucleotides outside the gene matches: 4. Germline V gene lookup returns CDR1 SGHDT and CDR2 YYEEEE. The CDR3 runs to 12 residues. The CDR3 coding sequence is TGTGCCAGCAGCCCGACAGGGCGCGAGCAGTACTTC. Translated: CASSPTGREQYF.

This clonotype was detected only a few times. J is TRBJ2-1 and V is TRBV13, with D possibly being TRBD1 or TRBD2 (6 bases each). The CDR3 spans 16 residues. Deletions cut 3 bases from V and 3 bases from J, with 15 bases between. CDR1 and CDR2 from the germline V gene are PRHDT and FYEKMQ (reference sequence). CDR3 bases: TGTGCCAGCAGCTTTGGAACGGGGGCGGGCTACAATGAGCAGTTCTTC. This translates into CASSFGTGAGYNEQFF.

This clonotype showed up just a few times. J is TRBJ1-4 and V is TRBV18; D might be TRBD1 (5 bases). Trimming removed 6 bases from V and 3 bases from J, with 14 bases in between. Germline V CDR1 and CDR2: KGHSH, LQKENI. The CDR3 length is 15 residues. This CDR3 is CASSEGHPANEKLFF. The CDR3 DNA is TGTGCCAGCTCCGAAGGACACCCGGCTAATGAAAAACTGTTTTTT.

This clonotype was seen many times. The chain has TRBV15 and TRBJ1-5, with D perhaps TRBD1 (6 bases). This CDR3 contains 15 residues. V was clipped by 3 bases and J by 3 bases, with 12 bases between them. CDR1 and CDR2 from the germline V gene are LNHNV and YYDKDF (reference sequence). The DNA of the CDR3 is TGTGCCACCAGCAGTACCCCGGGGGCCAATCAGCCCCAGCATTTT. Its translation is CATSSTPGANQPQHF.

The chain couples TRBV20-1 to TRBJ2-7, with D unclear. Germline V gene lookup returns CDR1 DFQATT and CDR2 SNEGSKA (reference sequence). V lost 0 bases, J lost 2 bases, and 14 bases lay in between. The CDR3 length is 15 residues. The CDR3: CSARDYRRGTYEQYF. The CDR3 region has the DNA TGCAGTGCTAGAGATTACCGGAGAGGAACCTACGAGCAGTACTTC.

The chain employs TRBV29-1 and TRBJ1-1; perhaps TRBD1 as D (5 bases). The CDR3 has 13 residues. The ends were cut back, 1 base at V and 5 bases at J, with 11 bases in the middle. Germline lookup yields CDR1 SQVTM and CDR2 ANQGSEA. CDR3 DNA: TGCAGCGTTGAAGCGGGGGTAAGAACTGAAGCTTTCTTT. Amino acid sequence: CSVEAGVRTEAFF. Complete variable domain (other parts from reference TRBV29-1 and TRBJ1-1): SAVISQKPSRDICQRGTSLTIQCQVDSQVTMMFWYRQQPGQSLTLIATANQGSEATYESGFVIDKFPISRPNLTFSTLTVSNMSPEDSSIYLCSVEAGVRTEAFFGQGTRLTVV.

This chain links TRBV5-1 with TRBJ2-6; maybe TRBD2 (5 bases). V lost 1 base and J lost 4, with 9 bases in between. This CDR3 is built from 15 residues. Germline-derived CDR1 and CDR2 are SGHRS and YFSETQ. CDR3 nucleotides: TGCGCCAGCAGCTTGACGGGAAGGGGGGCCAACGTCCTGACTTTC. Translating gives CASSLTGRGANVLTF.